The rows below give T cell receptor beta chains drawn from one sample of a study of Graves' ophthalmopathy and Graves' hyperthyroidism. TCRdb reprocessed the multiplex PCR reads with MiXCR, giving one entry per CDR3 protein. Among 150,000 to 200,000 distinct CDR3 sequences listed, 39% were seen once. Sequencing was performed on peripheral blood. These receptors were collected from a young man with Graves' ophthalmopathy. Both conserved end residues are part of each CDR3. D genes are given only for firm matches. The size field is filled for only some rows; it gives once, few, many or a size class.

d_call: NA
j_call: TRBJ2-7
v_call: TRBV7-9
clone_size: many
cdr3_nt: TGTGCCAGCAGCTTTGCAGGGGCTTACTCCTACGAGCAGTACTTC
cdr3_aa: CASSFAGAYSYEQYF

d_call: NA
j_call: TRBJ2-7
v_call: TRBV28
clone_size: once
cdr3_nt: TGTGCCAGCAGTTTAAGCGGGCCAACAGGGAGGGGGCAGTACTTC
cdr3_aa: CASSLSGPTGRGQYF

d_call: TRBD2
j_call: TRBJ2-7
v_call: TRBV12-3/TRBV12-4
clone_size: NA
cdr3_nt: TGTGCCAGCAGCTTAGCGGGAGAGCACTACGAGCAGTACTTC
cdr3_aa: CASSLAGEHYEQYF

d_call: NA
j_call: TRBJ2-7
v_call: TRBV11-2
clone_size: few
cdr3_nt: TGTGCCAGCAGCTTAGAAGGCGGGTCCTACGAGCAGTACTTC
cdr3_aa: CASSLEGGSYEQYF

d_call: NA
j_call: TRBJ1-2
v_call: TRBV28
clone_size: many
cdr3_nt: TGTGCCAGCAGTTTGAGGGGTGAGGGCTACACCTTC
cdr3_aa: CASSLRGEGYTF

d_call: NA
j_call: TRBJ2-5
v_call: TRBV7-2
clone_size: many
cdr3_nt: TGTGCCAGCAGCTTAGCCAGACAAGAGACCCAGTACTTC
cdr3_aa: CASSLARQETQYF

d_call: NA
j_call: TRBJ2-4
v_call: TRBV15
clone_size: NA
cdr3_nt: TGTGCCACCAGCAGAGCGAAGGTGGTGAACATTCAGTACTTC
cdr3_aa: CATSRAKVVNIQYF

d_call: TRBD2
j_call: TRBJ2-7
v_call: TRBV6-5
clone_size: many
cdr3_nt: TGTGCCAGCAGTTACTCTCTAGCGGGAGTCGTCGAGCAGTACTTC
cdr3_aa: CASSYSLAGVVEQYF

d_call: TRBD1
j_call: TRBJ2-2
v_call: TRBV29-1
clone_size: many
cdr3_nt: TGCAGCGTTAGGGACAGGGCGAACACCGGGGAGCTGTTTTTT
cdr3_aa: CSVRDRANTGELFF

d_call: TRBD1
j_call: TRBJ2-5
v_call: TRBV11-2
clone_size: NA
cdr3_nt: TGTGCCAGCAGCTTAGATCTGGGCAGGGGGCAGCGAGAGACCCAGTACTTC
cdr3_aa: CASSLDLGRGQRETQYF

d_call: NA
j_call: TRBJ2-7
v_call: TRBV12-3/TRBV12-4
clone_size: many
cdr3_nt: TGTGCCAGCAGTTTAAGACTCAGCCTACCCGAGCAGTACTTC
cdr3_aa: CASSLRLSLPEQYF

d_call: TRBD1
j_call: TRBJ2-5
v_call: TRBV20-1
clone_size: many
cdr3_nt: TGCAGTGCTAGAGCGCCAGGGGGCAGAGAGACCCAGTACTTC
cdr3_aa: CSARAPGGRETQYF

d_call: TRBD1
j_call: TRBJ1-1
v_call: TRBV20-1
clone_size: NA
cdr3_nt: TGCAGTGCTTCAGGGGGCGATGGCACTGAAGCTTTCTTT
cdr3_aa: CSASGGDGTEAFF

d_call: NA
j_call: TRBJ1-1
v_call: TRBV7-9
clone_size: NA
cdr3_nt: TGTGCCAGCAGCCGATCTGTCAACACTGAAGCTTTCTTT
cdr3_aa: CASSRSVNTEAFF

d_call: TRBD1
j_call: TRBJ2-7
v_call: TRBV6-2/TRBV6-3
clone_size: few
cdr3_nt: TGTGCCAGCAGTTACAGAACCGGGACAGCGCCCTACGAGCAGTACTTC
cdr3_aa: CASSYRTGTAPYEQYF

d_call: NA
j_call: TRBJ2-5
v_call: TRBV12-3/TRBV12-4
clone_size: few
cdr3_nt: TGTGCCAGCAGACTTAACAGGGATCAAGAGATCCAGTACTTC
cdr3_aa: CASRLNRDQEIQYF

d_call: NA
j_call: TRBJ1-1
v_call: TRBV11-1
clone_size: few
cdr3_nt: TGTGCCAGCAGTTACGGGGCAGGAGGCCTTGACACTGAAGCTTTCTTT
cdr3_aa: CASSYGAGGLDTEAFF

d_call: NA
j_call: TRBJ1-2
v_call: TRBV5-1
clone_size: many
cdr3_nt: TGCGCCAGCAGCGTCTCCTTGGACAGCTATAACTATGGCTACACCTTC
cdr3_aa: CASSVSLDSYNYGYTF

d_call: TRBD1
j_call: TRBJ1-6
v_call: TRBV6-2/TRBV6-3
clone_size: once
cdr3_nt: TGTGCCAGCACCCGGGACAGAATTAATTCACCCCTCCACTTT
cdr3_aa: CASTRDRINSPLHF

d_call: TRBD1
j_call: TRBJ1-2
v_call: TRBV6-5
clone_size: many
cdr3_nt: TGTGCCAGCAGTTACTCAGGCGGGACAGGGGGCGCATACACCTTC
cdr3_aa: CASSYSGGTGGAYTF

d_call: NA
j_call: TRBJ2-5
v_call: TRBV6-1
clone_size: few
cdr3_nt: TGTGCCAGCAGTGAAGCTATAATCCCTCCCCAAGAGACCCAGTACTTC
cdr3_aa: CASSEAIIPPQETQYF

d_call: NA
j_call: TRBJ2-5
v_call: TRBV7-2
clone_size: many
cdr3_nt: TGTGCCAGCAGCCCCACTTACTTACAAGAGACCCAGTACTTC
cdr3_aa: CASSPTYLQETQYF

d_call: NA
j_call: TRBJ2-2
v_call: TRBV6-1
clone_size: many
cdr3_nt: TGTGCCAGCAGAAACGGGAGATCCGGGGAGCTGTTTTTT
cdr3_aa: CASRNGRSGELFF

d_call: NA
j_call: TRBJ1-2
v_call: TRBV6-2/TRBV6-3
clone_size: once
cdr3_nt: TGTGCCAGCAGTTACGGACAGACGAATGGCTACACCTTC
cdr3_aa: CASSYGQTNGYTF

d_call: TRBD1
j_call: TRBJ2-7
v_call: TRBV6-1
clone_size: NA
cdr3_nt: TGTGCCAGCAGTGAAGCGCTGACAGGGAACTCCTACGAGCAGTACTTC
cdr3_aa: CASSEALTGNSYEQYF

d_call: NA
j_call: TRBJ2-7
v_call: TRBV4-1
clone_size: many
cdr3_nt: TGCGCCAGCAGCCAAGTGAGAGGCAGGGGTGGCGAGCAGTACTTC
cdr3_aa: CASSQVRGRGGEQYF

d_call: TRBD1
j_call: TRBJ1-1
v_call: TRBV20-1
clone_size: many
cdr3_nt: TGCAGTGCTAGAGATCCGACCGGACAGGGGGACACTGAAGCTTTCTTT
cdr3_aa: CSARDPTGQGDTEAFF

d_call: NA
j_call: TRBJ2-7
v_call: TRBV6-5
clone_size: NA
cdr3_nt: TGTGCCAGCAGTTACTCTGACGAGCAGTACTTC
cdr3_aa: CASSYSDEQYF

d_call: NA
j_call: TRBJ1-5
v_call: TRBV7-8
clone_size: many
cdr3_nt: TGTGCCAGCACCGAGGGGTCAAGCAATCAGCCCCAGCATTTT
cdr3_aa: CASTEGSSNQPQHF

d_call: NA
j_call: TRBJ2-7
v_call: TRBV7-2
clone_size: NA
cdr3_nt: TGTGCCAGCACCCTCGGGGGATCGCACGAGCAGTACTTC
cdr3_aa: CASTLGGSHEQYF

d_call: NA
j_call: TRBJ1-2
v_call: TRBV6-2/TRBV6-3
clone_size: many
cdr3_nt: TGTGCCAGCAGTGCCCTCGGGGTTCCGACTCTCTACACCTTC
cdr3_aa: CASSALGVPTLYTF

d_call: TRBD1
j_call: TRBJ1-3
v_call: TRBV18
clone_size: many
cdr3_nt: TGTGCCAGCTCTCTCGGACAGGGGTCTGGAAACACCATATATTTT
cdr3_aa: CASSLGQGSGNTIYF

d_call: TRBD2
j_call: TRBJ2-7
v_call: TRBV6-2/TRBV6-3
clone_size: medium-sized
cdr3_nt: TGTGCCAGCAGTTACCCGACTGCGGGAGGGGCCACCTACGAGCAGTACTTC
cdr3_aa: CASSYPTAGGATYEQYF

d_call: NA
j_call: TRBJ2-5
v_call: TRBV29-1
clone_size: NA
cdr3_nt: TGCAGCGTTCAAGAGTACCAAGAGACCCAGTACTTC
cdr3_aa: CSVQEYQETQYF

d_call: NA
j_call: TRBJ2-5
v_call: TRBV9
clone_size: NA
cdr3_nt: TGTGCCAGCAGCGTAGGGATGCAGGGGGAGACCCAGTACTTC
cdr3_aa: CASSVGMQGETQYF

d_call: NA
j_call: TRBJ1-2
v_call: TRBV6-1
clone_size: NA
cdr3_nt: TGTGCCAGCAGCCGGACCCGGCTGGGCTATGGCTACACCTTC
cdr3_aa: CASSRTRLGYGYTF

d_call: TRBD1
j_call: TRBJ2-2
v_call: TRBV12-3/TRBV12-4
clone_size: many
cdr3_nt: TGTGCCAGCAGTCAAAGGACAGGCGGGGAGCTGTTTTTT
cdr3_aa: CASSQRTGGELFF

d_call: NA
j_call: TRBJ1-2
v_call: TRBV30
clone_size: many
cdr3_nt: TGTGCCTCCAGCCTCTTGAGAGGGAACCGCTATGGCTACACCTTC
cdr3_aa: CASSLLRGNRYGYTF

d_call: NA
j_call: TRBJ2-7
v_call: TRBV14
clone_size: many
cdr3_nt: TGTGCCAGCAGCCCTCTGATAGCGGTTAACTCCTACGAGCAGTACTTC
cdr3_aa: CASSPLIAVNSYEQYF

d_call: TRBD2
j_call: TRBJ2-7
v_call: TRBV27
clone_size: many
cdr3_nt: TGTGCCAGCAGAACCCTCTCCGGGACTAGCGGTACCTACGAGCAGTACTTC
cdr3_aa: CASRTLSGTSGTYEQYF

d_call: TRBD1
j_call: TRBJ2-5
v_call: TRBV2
clone_size: NA
cdr3_nt: TGTGCCAGCAGTGAGGCGGACAGGGCGCAAGAGACCCAGTACTTC
cdr3_aa: CASSEADRAQETQYF

d_call: NA
j_call: TRBJ1-1
v_call: TRBV6-1
clone_size: few
cdr3_nt: TGTGCCAGCATCGACTTGACTGAAGCTTTCTTT
cdr3_aa: CASIDLTEAFF